The present T cell receptor beta chain was sequenced within a study of shared clonotypes between healthy human individuals. This clone was observed once. The CD4+ fraction was divided into a CD45RA+ naive subset and a CD45RA-negative memory subset. In germline, CDR1 is LNHDA, CDR2 SQIVND (reference sequence). J gave up 2 bases and V 4 bases, and 9 bases lay outside the gene matches. There are 17 residues in the CDR3. Sequencing used immunoSEQ multiplex PCR; TCRdb keeps in-frame clones, though not all of them. This table has about 2.3 million clones, approximately 90% appearing once. This sequence joins TRBV19 and TRBJ1-4; TRBD1 matches at 8 bases. The sequence derives from a man aged 18 to 30 in good health. Some clones in this sample may be carry-over from other donors' samples. Input material: naive CD4+ T cells from PBMCs. Documented subset: CD45RA+ positively selected. CDR3 region: CASSTGDRGRTNEKLFF. The CDR3 coding sequence is TGTGCCAGTAGTACCGGCGACAGGGGACGGACTAATGAAAAACTGTTTTTT.